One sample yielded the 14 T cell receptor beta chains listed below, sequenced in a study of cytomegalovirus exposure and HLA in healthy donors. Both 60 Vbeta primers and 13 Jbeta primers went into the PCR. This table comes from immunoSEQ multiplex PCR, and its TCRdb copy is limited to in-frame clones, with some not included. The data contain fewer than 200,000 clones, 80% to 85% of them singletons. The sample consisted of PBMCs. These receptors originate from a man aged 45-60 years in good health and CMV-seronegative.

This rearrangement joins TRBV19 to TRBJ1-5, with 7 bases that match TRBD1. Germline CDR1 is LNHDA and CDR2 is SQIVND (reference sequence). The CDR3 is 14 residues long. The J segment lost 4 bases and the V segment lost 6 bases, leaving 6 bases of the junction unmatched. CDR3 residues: CASRSGQANQPQHF. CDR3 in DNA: TGTGCCAGTAGATCAGGACAGGCGAATCAGCCCCAGCATTTT. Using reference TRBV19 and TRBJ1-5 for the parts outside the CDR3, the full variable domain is DGGITQSPKYLFRKEGQNVTLSCEQNLNHDAMYWYRQDPGQGLRLIYYSQIVNDFQKGDIAEGYSVSREKKESFPLTVTSAQKNPTAFYLCASRSGQANQPQHFGDGTRLSIL.

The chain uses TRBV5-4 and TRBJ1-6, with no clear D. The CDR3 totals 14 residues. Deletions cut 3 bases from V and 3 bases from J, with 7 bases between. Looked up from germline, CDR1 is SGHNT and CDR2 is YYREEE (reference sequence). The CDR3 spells CASSYHNYNSPLHF. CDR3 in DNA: TGTGCCAGCAGCTATCACAACTATAATTCACCCCTCCACTTT.

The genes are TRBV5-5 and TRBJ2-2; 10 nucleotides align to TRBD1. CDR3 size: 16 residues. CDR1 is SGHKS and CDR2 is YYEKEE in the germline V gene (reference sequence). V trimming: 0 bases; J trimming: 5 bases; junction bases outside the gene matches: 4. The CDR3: CASSLGQGARTGELFF. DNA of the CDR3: TGTGCCAGCAGCTTGGGACAGGGGGCAAGGACCGGGGAGCTGTTTTTT.

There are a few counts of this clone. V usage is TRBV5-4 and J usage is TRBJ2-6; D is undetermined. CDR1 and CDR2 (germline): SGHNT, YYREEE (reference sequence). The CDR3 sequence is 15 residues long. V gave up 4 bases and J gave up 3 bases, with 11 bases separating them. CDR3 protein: CASSGVYGGANVLTF. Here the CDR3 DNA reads TGTGCCAGCAGCGGAGTCTACGGTGGGGCCAACGTCCTGACTTTC.

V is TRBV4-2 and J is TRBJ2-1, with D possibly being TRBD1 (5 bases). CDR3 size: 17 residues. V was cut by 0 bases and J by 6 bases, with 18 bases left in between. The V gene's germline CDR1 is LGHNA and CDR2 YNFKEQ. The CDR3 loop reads CASSQDATRAASNEQFF. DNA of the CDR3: TGTGCCAGCAGCCAAGACGCGACCAGGGCGGCTTCCAATGAGCAGTTCTTC.

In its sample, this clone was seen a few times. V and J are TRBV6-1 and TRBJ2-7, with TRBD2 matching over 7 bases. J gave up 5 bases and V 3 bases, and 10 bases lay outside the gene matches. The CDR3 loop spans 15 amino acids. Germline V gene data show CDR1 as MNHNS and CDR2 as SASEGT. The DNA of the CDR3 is TGTGCCAGCAGTGACCGTGGGGGGGGACTGCACGAGCAGTACTTC. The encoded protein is CASSDRGGGLHEQYF.

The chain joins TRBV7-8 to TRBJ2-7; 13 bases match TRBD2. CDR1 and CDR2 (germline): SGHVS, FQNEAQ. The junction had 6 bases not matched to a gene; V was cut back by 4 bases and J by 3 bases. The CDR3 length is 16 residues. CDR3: CASSSPTSGRIYEQYF. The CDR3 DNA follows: TGTGCCAGCAGCTCACCGACTAGCGGGAGGATCTACGAGCAGTACTTC.

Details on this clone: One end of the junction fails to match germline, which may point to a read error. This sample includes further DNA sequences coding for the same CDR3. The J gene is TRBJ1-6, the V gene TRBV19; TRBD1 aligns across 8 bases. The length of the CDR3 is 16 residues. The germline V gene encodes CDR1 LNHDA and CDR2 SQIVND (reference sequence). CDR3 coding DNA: TGTGCCAGTAGGACCCAGGGGGCACCCTATAATTCTCCCCTCCACTTT. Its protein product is CASRTQGAPYNSPLHF.

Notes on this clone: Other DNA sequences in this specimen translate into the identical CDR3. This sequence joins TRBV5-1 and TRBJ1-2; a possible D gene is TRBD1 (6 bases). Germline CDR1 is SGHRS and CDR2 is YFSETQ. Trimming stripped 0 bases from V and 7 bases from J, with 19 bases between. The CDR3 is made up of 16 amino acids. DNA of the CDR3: TGCGCCAGCAGCTTGGAACGGGCGGCGGGGGCAGGTGGCTACACCTTC. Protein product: CASSLERAAGAGGYTF.

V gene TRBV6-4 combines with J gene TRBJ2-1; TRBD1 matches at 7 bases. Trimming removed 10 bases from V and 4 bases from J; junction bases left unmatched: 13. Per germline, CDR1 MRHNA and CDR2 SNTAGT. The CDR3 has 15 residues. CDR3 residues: CATNALTGPYNEQFF. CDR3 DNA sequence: TGTGCCACCAACGCTTTGACAGGGCCATACAATGAGCAGTTCTTC.

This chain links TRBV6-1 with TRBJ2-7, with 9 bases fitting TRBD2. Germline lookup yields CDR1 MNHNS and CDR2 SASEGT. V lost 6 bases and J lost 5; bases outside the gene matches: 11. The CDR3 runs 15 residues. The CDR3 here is CASRLWAGGPHEQYF. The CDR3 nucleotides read TGTGCCAGCAGGCTTTGGGCGGGGGGGCCCCACGAGCAGTACTTC.

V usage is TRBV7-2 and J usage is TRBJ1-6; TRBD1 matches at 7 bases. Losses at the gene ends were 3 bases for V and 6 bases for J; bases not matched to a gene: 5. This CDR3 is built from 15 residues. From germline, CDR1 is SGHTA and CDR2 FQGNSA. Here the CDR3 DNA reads TGTGCCAGCAGCTTCGGACGGGACAGTAATTCACCCCTCCACTTT. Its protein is CASSFGRDSNSPLHF.

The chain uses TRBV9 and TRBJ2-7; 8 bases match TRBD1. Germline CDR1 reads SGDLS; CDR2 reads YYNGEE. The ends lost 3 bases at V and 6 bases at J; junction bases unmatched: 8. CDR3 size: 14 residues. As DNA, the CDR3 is TGTGCCAGCAGCGCCCAGGGGGCGCTGGGCGAGCAGTACTTC. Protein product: CASSAQGALGEQYF.

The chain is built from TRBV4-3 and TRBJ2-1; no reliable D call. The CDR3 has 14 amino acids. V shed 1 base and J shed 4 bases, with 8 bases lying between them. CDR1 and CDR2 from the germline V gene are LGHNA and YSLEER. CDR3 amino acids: CASSQGGAYNEQFF. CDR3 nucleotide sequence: TGCGCCAGCAGCCAAGGTGGAGCTTACAATGAGCAGTTCTTC.